Listed below are T cell receptor beta chains from one sample, sequenced in a study of regulatory T cells in long-lasting Graves disease. Via MiXCR, TCRdb re-called the multiplex PCR reads, giving one row per CDR3 protein. This table has about 400,000 distinct CDR3 sequences, roughly 15% appearing once. Here the sequenced sample was peripheral blood mononuclear cells (PBMCs), taken at new diagnosis, from a patient treated with antithyroid drugs. The receptors were gathered from a female donor with Graves disease. Each CDR3 is given with its conserved first and last residue. D genes are given only for firm matches. A row's size may be missing; if present it is once, few, many or a size class.

V	J	D	size	CDR3	DNA
TRBV7-9	TRBJ2-7	TRBD1	many	CASSATGYYEQYF	TGTGCCAGCAGCGCGACAGGGTACTACGAGCAGTACTTC
TRBV10-3	TRBJ2-3	TRBD1	.	CAIRDDRDRFTDTQYF	TGTGCCATCAGGGATGACAGGGACAGGTTCACAGATACGCAGTATTTT
TRBV12-3/TRBV12-4	TRBJ1-4	.	.	CASSKSGTKSEKLFF	TGTGCCAGCAGTAAATCCGGGACGAAAAGTGAAAAACTGTTTTTT
TRBV20-1	TRBJ1-5	.	many	CSAQTSNQPQHF	TGCAGTGCTCAGACAAGCAATCAGCCCCAGCATTTT
TRBV2	TRBJ2-5	.	many	CASSEGSPQETQYF	TGTGCCAGCAGTGAGGGTTCCCCCCAGGAGACCCAGTACTTC
TRBV9	TRBJ2-3	.	many	CASSGAGSSTDTQYF	TGTGCCAGCAGCGGAGCGGGTTCCAGCACAGATACGCAGTATTTT
TRBV7-9	TRBJ2-5	TRBD1	many	CATEDRKETQYF	TGTGCCACCGAGGACAGGAAAGAGACCCAGTACTTC
TRBV20-1	TRBJ2-1	.	few	CGARDPGGDYNEQFF	TGCGGTGCTAGAGATCCGGGGGGCGACTACAATGAGCAGTTCTTC
TRBV12-3/TRBV12-4	TRBJ2-4	TRBD1	many	CASTSDRGLVNIQYF	TGTGCCAGCACCTCCGACAGGGGGCTTGTAAACATTCAGTACTTC
TRBV6-5	TRBJ2-1	.	many	CASSYGLLGNEQFF	TGTGCCAGCAGTTACGGGCTTTTAGGAAATGAGCAGTTCTTC
TRBV27	TRBJ2-3	.	many	CASSSFSGPTDTQYF	TGTGCCAGCAGTTCCTTTTCGGGCCCCACAGATACGCAGTATTTT
TRBV7-2	TRBJ2-1	TRBD2	many	CASSVGLGGGSNEQFF	TGTGCCAGCAGCGTGGGACTAGGTGGCGGGAGCAATGAGCAGTTCTTC
TRBV28	TRBJ2-7	.	many	CASSTEPGPPYEQYF	TGTGCCAGCAGTACCGAGCCGGGACCCCCCTATGAGCAGTACTTC
TRBV12-3/TRBV12-4	TRBJ2-1	TRBD2	many	CAWSSSGGFNEQFF	TGTGCCTGGTCGTCTAGCGGGGGGTTCAATGAGCAGTTCTTC
TRBV12-3/TRBV12-4	TRBJ1-6	TRBD1	many	CASSSGQYNSPLHF	TGTGCCAGCAGCTCGGGACAGTATAATTCACCCCTCCACTTT
TRBV12-3/TRBV12-4	TRBJ2-7	TRBD2	many	CASSYSGSINEQYF	TGTGCCAGCAGCTACAGCGGGAGTATCAACGAGCAGTACTTC
TRBV7-8	TRBJ1-1	.	.	CASSPTGTTEAFF	TGTGCCAGCAGCCCAACAGGGACCACTGAAGCTTTCTTT
TRBV15	TRBJ1-4	.	.	CATSRDRAPNEKLFF	TGTGCCACCAGCAGAGACCGGGCCCCTAATGAAAAACTGTTTTTT
TRBV4-3	TRBJ1-2	TRBD1	many	CASSPDLTGLVYGYTF	TGCGCCAGCAGCCCCGACCTGACAGGGCTCGTCTATGGCTACACCTTC
TRBV5-1	TRBJ2-7	.	.	CASTLRGDNYEQYF	TGCGCCAGCACTCTGCGAGGAGACAACTACGAGCAGTACTTC
TRBV24-1	TRBJ1-2	.	.	CATSEHSYGYTF	TGTGCCACCAGTGAACACAGCTATGGCTACACCTTC
TRBV10-3	TRBJ2-3	.	many	CAITSGDTQYF	TGTGCCATCACCTCGGGGGATACGCAGTATTTT
TRBV24-1	TRBJ2-1	TRBD2	.	CATSDPAGSSYNEQFF	TGTGCCACCAGTGACCCAGCGGGGAGCTCCTACAATGAGCAGTTCTTC
TRBV5-1	TRBJ2-2	.	many	CASSHRFTGELFF	TGCGCCAGCAGTCACAGATTCACCGGGGAGCTGTTTTTT
TRBV3-1	TRBJ2-2	.	many	CASSPQRFRTGELFF	TGTGCCAGCAGCCCACAAAGGTTCCGGACCGGGGAGCTGTTTTTT
TRBV20-1	TRBJ2-2	.	.	CSAGDDTGELFF	TGCAGTGCTGGGGACGACACCGGGGAGCTGTTTTTT
TRBV6-1	TRBJ2-3	TRBD2	many	CASRSGRTVADTQYF	TGTGCCAGCAGGAGCGGGAGGACAGTTGCCGATACGCAGTATTTT
TRBV19	TRBJ2-2	.	few	CASSIRRVNTGELFF	TGTGCCAGTAGTATCCGGCGGGTGAACACCGGGGAGCTGTTTTTT
TRBV12-3/TRBV12-4	TRBJ1-1	.	many	CASSGGTLSSEAFF	TGTGCCAGCAGCGGGGGGACATTATCATCTGAAGCTTTCTTT
TRBV20-1	TRBJ1-2	.	many	CSASVQADYGYTF	TGCAGTGCTAGCGTTCAGGCGGACTATGGCTACACCTTC
TRBV9	TRBJ2-3	.	few	CASSLGGRADTQYF	TGTGCCAGCAGCCTGGGGGGGCGCGCAGATACGCAGTATTTT
TRBV5-5	TRBJ1-2	.	many	CASSLVQSSNYGYTF	TGTGCCAGCAGCTTGGTCCAGTCCTCTAACTATGGCTACACCTTC
TRBV24-1	TRBJ1-3	.	many	CATGALGGNTIYF	TGTGCCACCGGAGCTCTAGGGGGAAACACCATATATTTT
TRBV27	TRBJ2-5	TRBD2	many	CASSLTAGGLQETQYF	TGTGCCAGCAGTTTAACTGCGGGGGGCCTCCAAGAGACCCAGTACTTC
TRBV19	TRBJ1-1	.	.	CASSPDRPNTEAFF	TGTGCCAGTAGTCCCGACAGGCCGAACACTGAAGCTTTCTTT
TRBV28	TRBJ2-5	TRBD2	.	CASSLGLAKQETQYF	TGTGCCAGCAGTTTGGGACTAGCGAAACAAGAGACCCAGTACTTC
TRBV28	TRBJ2-3	.	many	CASNNQRDTQYF	TGTGCCAGCAACAACCAGCGGGATACGCAGTATTTT
TRBV28	TRBJ2-7	.	many	CASSSYQVYEQYF	TGTGCCAGCAGTTCGTACCAGGTCTACGAGCAGTACTTC
TRBV20-1	TRBJ2-7	TRBD1	many	CSARDGGQGPYEQYF	TGCAGTGCTAGAGATGGGGGACAGGGACCCTACGAGCAGTACTTC
TRBV20-1	TRBJ2-3	TRBD1	many	CSARGTGIDTQYF	TGCAGTGCTAGAGGGACAGGGATAGATACGCAGTATTTT
TRBV20-1	TRBJ2-7	TRBD1	many	CSARDFTGERSYEQYF	TGCAGTGCTAGAGATTTCACAGGGGAACGTTCCTACGAGCAGTACTTC
TRBV2	TRBJ1-5	.	many	CASSDIRRAQPQHF	TGTGCCAGCAGTGACATAAGACGCGCCCAGCCCCAGCATTTT
TRBV27	TRBJ1-1	.	.	CASLGQGNTEAFF	TGTGCCAGCCTTGGCCAGGGGAACACTGAAGCTTTCTTT
TRBV28	TRBJ2-3	.	many	CASSVTARTDTQYF	TGTGCCAGCTCGGTGACTGCACGCACAGATACGCAGTATTTT
TRBV24-1	TRBJ2-2	TRBD1	many	CATSEGTGDRLYGELFF	TGTGCCACCAGTGAAGGGACAGGGGATCGGTTATACGGGGAGCTGTTTTTT
TRBV5-1	TRBJ2-3	.	many	CASDYGVADTDTQYF	TGCGCCAGCGATTATGGAGTAGCGGACACAGATACGCAGTATTTT
TRBV7-9	TRBJ2-2	.	few	CASNVATRANTGELFF	TGTGCCAGCAACGTTGCCACTAGGGCGAACACCGGGGAGCTGTTTTTT
TRBV11-2	TRBJ1-1	.	many	CASSLIEQANTEAFF	TGTGCCAGCAGCTTAATCGAGCAGGCGAACACTGAAGCTTTCTTT
TRBV19	TRBJ2-2	.	.	CASSLLGEVTGELFF	TGTGCCAGTAGTTTGCTTGGGGAGGTCACCGGGGAGCTGTTTTTT
TRBV6-2/TRBV6-3	TRBJ1-2	TRBD1	few	CASSYPSTGLIGYTF	TGTGCCAGCAGTTACCCTTCGACAGGGTTGATTGGCTACACCTTC
TRBV27	TRBJ2-3	.	.	CASNRGWGGPGMDTQYF	TGTGCCAGCAACAGGGGTTGGGGGGGCCCAGGGATGGATACGCAGTATTTT
TRBV25-1	TRBJ1-4	.	.	CASKVRATYEKLFF	TGTGCCAGCAAGGTCCGGGCTACGTACGAAAAACTGTTTTTT
TRBV3-1	TRBJ2-5	.	many	CASSQDDRLGETQYF	TGTGCCAGCAGCCAAGATGATCGGCTCGGAGAGACCCAGTACTTC
TRBV3-1	TRBJ2-1	.	many	CASSHPRGAHGEQFF	TGTGCCAGCAGCCACCCCCGGGGAGCGCACGGTGAGCAGTTCTTC